This T cell receptor (beta chain) was retrieved from a study of early T cells in non-severe SARS-CoV-2 infection. Across the study: Bulk RNA from unsorted whole blood was sequenced; chains were unpaired.

This clonotype has a count of ten or more. What it recognizes is unknown. General study points: Sequences matched to VDJdb favored anti-spike CD8 responses, while private and CD4 specificities were missed.

The TCR library protocol was used to attach unique molecular identifiers. These identifiers were attached to individual cDNA molecules. MiXCR, run by TCRdb on the 5' RACE reads, gives a single entry per CDR3 protein. Of about 28,000 distinct CDR3 sequences listed, 4.5% to 5.5% are singletons. Per germline, CDR1 KGHDR and CDR2 SFDVKD. Trimming took off 5 bases at V and 4 bases at J, with 14 bases between the two ends. This CDR3 is built from 15 residues. This rearrangement joins TRBV24-1 to TRBJ2-1, with a tentative D call TRBD2 (5 bases). The clonotype comes from an adult who was a healthcare worker with PCR-confirmed SARS-CoV-2 infection or an uninfected control (not recorded which). The sequenced sample consisted of whole blood. CDR3: CATSVSRALYNEQFF. CDR3 nucleotide sequence: TGTGCCACCAGTGTCTCGCGGGCACTATACAATGAGCAGTTCTTC.